The clone carrying this T cell receptor beta chain has only a few counts. Antigen: not known. The data were obtained in a study of cytomegalovirus exposure and HLA in healthy donors. Whole-study findings and limits: The study recorded fewer than 200 TCR beta chains that were cytomegalovirus-associated. TCR beta chains associated with HLA were, in a later analysis, more clonally expanded than equally common others. Data from an earlier analysis indicated that most TCR beta V segments were productive either about 87% or about 30% of the time.

All donors participated as healthy donors of bone marrow. This PCR relied on a set of 60 Vbeta primers and 13 Jbeta primers. Clones were sequenced by immunoSEQ multiplex PCR, and TCRdb holds only the in-frame ones, with some missing. The sample consists of under 200,000 clones, 10% to 15% of them appearing once. V was clipped by 2 bases and J by 3 bases, with 20 bases between them. This CDR3 contains 17 residues. Germline V gene sequence: CDR1 MNHEY, CDR2 SMNVEV (reference sequence). The clonotype originates from a man aged 50 to 59 in good health and CMV-seropositive. This chain connects TRBV27 to TRBJ2-7; weak D call: TRBD1 (5 bases). The sample taken for sequencing was PBMCs. The CDR3 is CASSLIGTGAASYEQYF. In DNA, the CDR3 is TGTGCCAGCAGTTTAATCGGCACAGGAGCCGCAAGCTACGAGCAGTACTTC.